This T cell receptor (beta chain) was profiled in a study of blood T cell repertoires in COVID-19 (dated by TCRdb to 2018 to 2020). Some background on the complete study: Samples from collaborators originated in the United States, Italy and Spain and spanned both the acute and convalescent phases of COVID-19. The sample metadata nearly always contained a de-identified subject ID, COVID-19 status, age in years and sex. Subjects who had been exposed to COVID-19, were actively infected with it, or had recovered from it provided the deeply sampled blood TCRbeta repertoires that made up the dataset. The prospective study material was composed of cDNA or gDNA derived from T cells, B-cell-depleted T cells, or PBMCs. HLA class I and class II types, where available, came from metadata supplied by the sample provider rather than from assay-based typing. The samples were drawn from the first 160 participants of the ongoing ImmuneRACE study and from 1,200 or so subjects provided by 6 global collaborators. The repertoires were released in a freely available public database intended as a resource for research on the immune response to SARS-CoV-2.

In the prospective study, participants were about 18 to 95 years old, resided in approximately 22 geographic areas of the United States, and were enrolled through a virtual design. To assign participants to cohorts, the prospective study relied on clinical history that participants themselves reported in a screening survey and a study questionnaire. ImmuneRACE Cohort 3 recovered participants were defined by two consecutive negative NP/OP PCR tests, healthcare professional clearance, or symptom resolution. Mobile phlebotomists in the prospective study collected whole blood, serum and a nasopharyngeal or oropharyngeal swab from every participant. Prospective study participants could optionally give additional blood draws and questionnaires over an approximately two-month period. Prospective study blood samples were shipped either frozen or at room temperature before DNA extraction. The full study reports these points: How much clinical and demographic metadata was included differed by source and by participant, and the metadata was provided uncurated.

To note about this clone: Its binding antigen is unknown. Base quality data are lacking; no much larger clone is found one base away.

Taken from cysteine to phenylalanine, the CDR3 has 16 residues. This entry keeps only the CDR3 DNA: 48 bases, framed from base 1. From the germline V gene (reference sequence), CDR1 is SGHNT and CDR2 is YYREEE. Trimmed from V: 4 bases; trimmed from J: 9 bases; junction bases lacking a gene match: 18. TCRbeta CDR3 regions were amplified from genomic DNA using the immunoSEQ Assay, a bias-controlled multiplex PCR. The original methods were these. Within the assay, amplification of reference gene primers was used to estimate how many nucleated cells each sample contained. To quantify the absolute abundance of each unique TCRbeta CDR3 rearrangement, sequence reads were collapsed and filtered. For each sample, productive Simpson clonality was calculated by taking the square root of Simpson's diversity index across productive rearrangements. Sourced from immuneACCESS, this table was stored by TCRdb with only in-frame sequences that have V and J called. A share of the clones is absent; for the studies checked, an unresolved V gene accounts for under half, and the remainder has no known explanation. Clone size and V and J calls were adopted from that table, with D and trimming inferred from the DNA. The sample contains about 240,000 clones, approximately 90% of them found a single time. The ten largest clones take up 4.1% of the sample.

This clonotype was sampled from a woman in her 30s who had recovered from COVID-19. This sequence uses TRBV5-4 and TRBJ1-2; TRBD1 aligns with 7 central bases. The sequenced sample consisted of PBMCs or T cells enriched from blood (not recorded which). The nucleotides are TGTGCCAGCAGCCGGGCCCGACAGGGCCAATGGAGAAGCTACACCTTC. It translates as CASSRARQGQWRSYTF.